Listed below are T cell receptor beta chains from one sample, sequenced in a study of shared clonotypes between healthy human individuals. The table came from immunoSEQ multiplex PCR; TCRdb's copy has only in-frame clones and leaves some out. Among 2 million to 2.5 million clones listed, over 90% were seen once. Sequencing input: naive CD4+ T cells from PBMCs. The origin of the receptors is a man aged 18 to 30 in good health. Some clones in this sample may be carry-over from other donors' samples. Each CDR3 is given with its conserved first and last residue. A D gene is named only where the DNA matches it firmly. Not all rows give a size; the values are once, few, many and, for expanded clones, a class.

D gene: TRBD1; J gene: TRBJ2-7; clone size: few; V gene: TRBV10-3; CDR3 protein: CAHGPRQGTGGEQYF; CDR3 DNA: TGTGCCCATGGCCCGCGACAGGGGACCGGTGGCGAGCAGTACTTC
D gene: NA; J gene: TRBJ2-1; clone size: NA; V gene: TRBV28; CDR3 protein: CASSPPSGGNYNEQFF; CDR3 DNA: TGTGCCAGCAGTCCCCCCTCTGGCGGGAACTACAATGAGCAGTTCTTC
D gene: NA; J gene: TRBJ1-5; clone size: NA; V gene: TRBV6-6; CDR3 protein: CASTHGGRDNQPQHF; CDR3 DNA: TGTGCCAGTACCCACGGGGGCAGGGACAATCAGCCCCAGCATTTT
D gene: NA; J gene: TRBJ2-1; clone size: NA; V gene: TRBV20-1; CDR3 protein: CSASRGEQFF; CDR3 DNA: TGCAGTGCTAGTAGGGGGGAGCAGTTCTTC
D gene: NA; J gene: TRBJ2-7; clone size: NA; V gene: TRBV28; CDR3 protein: CASLRGISYEQYF; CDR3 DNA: TGTGCCAGTCTTAGGGGGATCTCCTACGAGCAGTACTTC
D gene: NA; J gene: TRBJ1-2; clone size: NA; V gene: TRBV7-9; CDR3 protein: CASSFRAGEGYGYTF; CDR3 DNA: TGTGCCAGCAGCTTTAGGGCAGGGGAGGGCTATGGCTACACCTTC
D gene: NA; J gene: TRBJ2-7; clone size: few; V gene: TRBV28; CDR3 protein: CAEEGLEGYEQYF; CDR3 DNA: TGTGCCGAAGAGGGTTTGGAGGGCTACGAGCAGTACTTC
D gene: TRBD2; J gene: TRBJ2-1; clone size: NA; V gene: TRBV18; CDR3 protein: CASSRGTSGSYNEQFF; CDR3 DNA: TGTGCCAGCTCACGAGGGACTAGCGGCTCCTACAATGAGCAGTTCTTC
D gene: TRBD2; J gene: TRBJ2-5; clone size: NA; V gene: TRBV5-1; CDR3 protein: CASSLLAGVGETQYF; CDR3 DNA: TGCGCCAGCAGCTTGCTAGCGGGAGTGGGAGAGACCCAGTACTTC
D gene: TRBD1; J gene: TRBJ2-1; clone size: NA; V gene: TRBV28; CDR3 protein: CASSLSPWDREASGSSYNEQFF; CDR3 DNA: TGTGCCAGCAGTTTAAGCCCCTGGGACAGGGAAGCTAGCGGCAGCTCCTACAATGAGCAGTTCTTC
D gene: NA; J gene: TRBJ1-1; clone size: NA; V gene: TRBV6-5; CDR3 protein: CASSSLGTNEAFF; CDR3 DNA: TGTGCCAGCAGTTCGTTGGGGACTAATGAAGCTTTCTTT
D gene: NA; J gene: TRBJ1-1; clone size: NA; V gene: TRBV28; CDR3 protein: CASSTFGGTEAFF; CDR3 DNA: TGTGCCAGCAGCACATTTGGGGGGACTGAAGCTTTCTTT
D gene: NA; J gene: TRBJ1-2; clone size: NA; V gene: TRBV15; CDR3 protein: CATSRDVTGGYTF; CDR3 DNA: TGTGCCACCAGCAGAGACGTGACAGGTGGCTACACCTTC
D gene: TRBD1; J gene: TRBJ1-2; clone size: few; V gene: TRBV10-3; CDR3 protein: CAISWDRDYGYTF; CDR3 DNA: TGTGCCATCAGTTGGGACAGGGACTATGGCTACACCTTC
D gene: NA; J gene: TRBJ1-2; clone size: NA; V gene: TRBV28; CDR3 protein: CASGYIYGYTF; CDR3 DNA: TGTGCCAGCGGGTACATTTATGGCTACACCTTC
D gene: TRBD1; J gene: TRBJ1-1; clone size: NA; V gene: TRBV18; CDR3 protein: CASSTTGVNTEAFF; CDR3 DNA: TGTGCCAGCTCAACAACAGGGGTGAACACTGAAGCTTTCTTT
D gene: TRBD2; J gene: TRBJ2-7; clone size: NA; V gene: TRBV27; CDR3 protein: CASSKRTSAADEQYF; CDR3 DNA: TGTGCCAGCAGTAAACGGACTAGCGCCGCCGACGAGCAGTACTTC
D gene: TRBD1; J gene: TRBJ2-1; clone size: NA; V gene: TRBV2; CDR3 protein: CASSGGQDRYNEQFF; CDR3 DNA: TGTGCCAGCAGTGGCGGACAGGATCGGTACAATGAGCAGTTCTTC
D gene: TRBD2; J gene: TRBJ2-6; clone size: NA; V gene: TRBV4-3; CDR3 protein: CASSPRTSGGLSGANVLTF; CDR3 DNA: TGCGCCAGCAGCCCCCGGACTAGCGGAGGACTCTCTGGGGCCAACGTCCTGACTTTC
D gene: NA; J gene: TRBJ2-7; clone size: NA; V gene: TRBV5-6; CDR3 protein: CASSGGRGHAVEGYEQYF; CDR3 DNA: TGTGCCAGCAGCGGGGGGCGGGGACATGCCGTAGAGGGCTACGAGCAGTACTTC
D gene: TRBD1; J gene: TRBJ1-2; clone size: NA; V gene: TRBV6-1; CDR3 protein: CASSVRQGRNFNYGYTF; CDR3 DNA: TGTGCCAGCAGTGTCCGACAGGGGCGAAACTTCAACTATGGCTACACCTTC
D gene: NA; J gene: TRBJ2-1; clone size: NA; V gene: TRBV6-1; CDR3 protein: CASSEGAASYNEQFF; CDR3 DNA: TGTGCCAGCAGTGAAGGGGCGGCCTCCTACAATGAGCAGTTCTTC
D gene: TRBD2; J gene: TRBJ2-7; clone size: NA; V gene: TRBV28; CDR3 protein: CASSLFRTSGSSYEQYF; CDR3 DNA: TGTGCCAGCAGTTTATTCAGGACTAGCGGGAGCTCTTACGAGCAGTACTTC
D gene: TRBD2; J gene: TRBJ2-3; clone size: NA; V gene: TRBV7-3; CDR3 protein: CASSRTSGRDTQYF; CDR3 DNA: TGTGCCAGCAGCCGGACTAGCGGGAGGGATACGCAGTATTTT
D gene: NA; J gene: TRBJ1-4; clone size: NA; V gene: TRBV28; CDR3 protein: CASSLRILRTEKLFF; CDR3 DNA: TGTGCCAGCAGTTTAAGGATCTTGAGGACTGAAAAACTGTTTTTT